These 32 T cell receptor beta chains share one sample of origin, sequenced in a study of blood T cell repertoires in COVID-19. Assay used: immunoSEQ multiplex PCR; TCRdb lists only in-frame clones, some missing. This table holds some 270,000 clones, roughly 87% found once. The sequenced material came from peripheral blood. These receptors were taken from a middle-aged woman who had recovered from COVID-19.

The rearrangement joins TRBV30 to TRBJ1-6; TRBD1 matches at 7 bases. CDR1 GTSNPN and CDR2 SVGIG come from the germline V gene (reference sequence). The CDR3 extends over 14 amino acids. V trimming: 4 bases; J trimming: 7 bases; junction bases outside the gene matches: 7. The CDR3 DNA reads as TGTGCCTGGAACACTGGACAGGAGAATTCACCCCTCCACTTT. This translates into CAWNTGQENSPLHF.

The chain links TRBV11-2 to TRBJ2-3; D call uncertain. The CDR3 runs to 16 residues. Trimming stripped 2 bases from V and 1 base from J, with 13 bases between. CDR1 and CDR2 from the germline V gene are SGHAT and FQNNGV. The CDR3 protein is CASSLMLTSGTDTQYF. For the CDR3, the DNA is TGTGCCAGCAGCTTAATGTTAACATCTGGCACAGATACGCAGTATTTT. Complete variable domain (other parts from reference TRBV11-2 and TRBJ2-3): EAGVAQSPRYKIIEKRQSVAFWCNPISGHATLYWYQQILGQGPKLLIQFQNNGVVDDSQLPKDRFSAERLKGVDSTLKIQPAKLEDSAVYLCASSLMLTSGTDTQYFGPGTRLTVL.

This chain uses TRBV30 with TRBJ1-2; D gene unclear. CDR1 is GTSNPN and CDR2 is SVGIG in the germline V gene (reference sequence). This CDR3 spans 15 amino acids. V lost 0 bases and J lost 0, with 11 bases in between. In nucleotides, the CDR3 is TGTGCCTGGAGTGTGTCCAGGAAAGCTAACTATGGCTACACCTTC. Translated: CAWSVSRKANYGYTF.

V usage is TRBV3-1 (or the pseudogene TRBV3-2) and J usage is TRBJ2-1; D might be TRBD2 (6 bases). Germline CDR1 and CDR2: LGHDT and YNNKEL (reference sequence). The CDR3 is 13 residues long. Trimming removed 2 bases from V and 8 bases from J, with 10 bases in between. The CDR3 DNA reads TGTGCCAGCAGCCAATTTGCGGGGTATGAGCAGTTCTTC. Translated: CASSQFAGYEQFF.

This clone was seen only once. The rearrangement joins TRBV18 to TRBJ2-1, with 13 bases lining up with TRBD2. The V gene's germline CDR1 is KGHSH and CDR2 LQKENI. V trimming: 6 bases; J trimming: 2 bases; junction bases outside the gene matches: 10. The CDR3 contains 18 residues. The CDR3 DNA is TGTGCCAGCTCGTCGACTAGCGGGGGGAATCCGACCTACAATGAGCAGTTCTTC. Its protein is CASSSTSGGNPTYNEQFF. The variable domain in full, completed from reference TRBV18 and TRBJ2-1, reads NAGVMQNPRHLVRRRGQEARLRCSPMKGHSHVYWYRQLPEEGLKFMVYLQKENIIDESGMPKERFSAEFPKEGPSILRIQQVVRGDSAAYFCASSSTSGGNPTYNEQFFGPGTRLTVL.

The rearrangement joins TRBV5-5 to TRBJ2-1; D is perhaps TRBD2 (6 bases). The CDR3 totals 13 residues. V lost 4 bases and J 10 bases, leaving 15 bases between the germline ends. Germline loops: CDR1 SGHKS, CDR2 YYEKEE (reference sequence). In DNA form, the CDR3 reads TGTGCCAGCAGCCCGCCGGGACTCCACGAGCAGTTCTTC. Its translation: CASSPPGLHEQFF. Combining the CDR3 with reference TRBV5-5 and TRBJ2-1 gives the whole variable domain DAGVTQSPTHLIKTRGQQVTLRCSPISGHKSVSWYQQVLGQGPQFIFQYYEKEERGRGNFPDRFSARQFPNYSSELNVNALLLGDSALYLCASSPPGLHEQFFGPGTRLTVL.

The genes are TRBV6-2 or TRBV6-3 and TRBJ2-1, with D maybe TRBD2 (5 bases). The germline CDR1 and CDR2 sequences are MNHEY and SVGEGT. The CDR3 runs to 14 residues. V was shortened by 2 bases and J by 9 bases, with 14 bases between the two germline ends. The CDR3 nucleotides read TGTGCCAGCAGTTACGACGGGATTAAGGTTGAGCAGTTCTTC. Its translation: CASSYDGIKVEQFF.

This chain joins TRBV2 and TRBJ1-4; D is possibly TRBD1 (5 bases). V was trimmed by 4 bases and J by 10 bases, leaving 13 bases between them. The CDR3 covers 13 residues. Germline V lookup: CDR1 SNHLY, CDR2 FYNNEI. CDR3 sequence (DNA): TGTGCCAGCAGTGGGGAGGGGACCCGAAAACTGTTTTTT. The encoded protein is CASSGEGTRKLFF. Full variable domain (rest looked up from reference TRBV2 and TRBJ1-4): EPEVTQTPSHQVTQMGQEVILRCVPISNHLYFYWYRQILGQKVEFLVSFYNNEISEKSEIFDDQFSVERPDGSNFTLKIRSTKLEDSAMYFCASSGEGTRKLFFGSGTQLSVL.

This chain links TRBV5-1 with TRBJ1-1; the D gene is possibly TRBD1 (5 bases). In germline, CDR1 is SGHRS, CDR2 YFSETQ. The CDR3 extends over 13 amino acids. V lost 4 bases, J lost 9 bases, and 16 bases lay in between. Written as DNA, the CDR3 is TGCGCCAGCAGCCCGGGGGATGGCTCAAAAGCTTTCTTT. Amino acids: CASSPGDGSKAFF.

The genes are TRBV28 and TRBJ1-1; possibly TRBD1 for D (6 bases). CDR1 and CDR2 from the germline V gene are MDHEN and SYDVKM. This CDR3 contains 15 residues. The V and J ends lost 1 base and 1 base respectively, with 10 bases between them. The CDR3 region has the DNA TGTGCCAGCAGTTTATTACGGACAGAGAACACTGAAGCTTTCTTT. As protein: CASSLLRTENTEAFF.

CDR3 nucleotides: TGTGCCAGCAGCCCACCGGGATCCTATGGCTACACCTTC. This encodes CASSPPGSYGYTF. The chain joins TRBV7-9 to TRBJ1-2; D is unclear. Trimming shortened V by 5 bases and J by 4 bases, and 11 bases separated the two germline ends. The CDR3 loop spans 13 amino acids. Germline loops: CDR1 SEHNR, CDR2 FQNEAQ (reference sequence).

The chain is built from TRBV6-5 and TRBJ1-1; D ambiguous. The germline V and J ends were trimmed by 5 bases and 0 bases, with 7 bases remaining between them. The CDR3 has 13 residues. Germline CDR1 MNHEY, CDR2 SVGAGI. DNA for the CDR3: TGTGCCAGCAGTCGAGAGATGAACACTGAAGCTTTCTTT. Residues: CASSREMNTEAFF.

V and J are TRBV3-1 (or the pseudogene TRBV3-2) and TRBJ2-5; 8 bases are shared with TRBD2. V was pared by 2 bases and J by 0 bases, with 2 bases of the junction left unmatched. Germline values: CDR1 LGHDT, CDR2 YNNKEL (reference sequence). This CDR3 is built from 15 residues. The CDR3 loop is CASSQRGGDQETQYF. The CDR3 nucleotides read TGTGCCAGCAGCCAACGGGGGGGGGACCAAGAGACCCAGTACTTC.

The chain combines TRBV12-3 or TRBV12-4 with TRBJ2-2, with D hard to call. Deletions cut 6 bases from V and 5 bases from J, with 7 bases between. CDR3 length: 12 residues. CDR3 coding DNA: TGTGCCAGCAGACCAACTACCGGGGAGCTGTTTTTT. This encodes CASRPTTGELFF.

This chain links TRBV20-1 with TRBJ2-7; no reliable D call. Per germline, CDR1 DFQATT and CDR2 SNEGSKA (reference sequence). V gave up 3 bases and J gave up 6 bases, with 6 bases separating them. CDR3 length: 10 residues. The CDR3 sequence: CSARGIEQYF. The DNA for the CDR3 is TGCAGTGCTAGGGGCATCGAGCAGTACTTC.

Here the CDR3 DNA reads TGTGCCAGTAGTTCCCGGACAGGGGGTGGGCAGCCCCAGCATTTT. Protein sequence: CASSSRTGGGQPQHF. The chain carries TRBV19 and TRBJ1-5; 10 bases fit TRBD1. With V trimmed by 5 bases and J by 7 bases, 8 bases remained unmatched. The length of the CDR3 is 15 residues. In germline, CDR1 is LNHDA, CDR2 SQIVND (reference sequence).

The chain joins TRBV7-2 to TRBJ2-2, with D perhaps TRBD1 (5 bases). Trimming shortened V by 2 bases and J by 7 bases, and 11 bases separated the two germline ends. Per the germline V gene, CDR1 is SGHTA and CDR2 is FQGNSA. The CDR3 is 14 residues long. CDR3 sequence (DNA): TGTGCCAGCAGCTTAAAAGGGGCTGTCGGGGAGCTGTTTTTT. Translated, it gives CASSLKGAVGELFF.

This clone was recorded a few times. The J gene is TRBJ2-1, the V gene TRBV5-6, with D maybe TRBD1 (6 bases). Trimming cost V 5 bases and J 2 bases, with 11 bases left between them. CDR3 length: 14 residues. From germline, CDR1 is SGHDT and CDR2 YYEEEE. CDR3 loop: CASRYGQPYNEQFF. The CDR3 DNA reads as TGTGCCAGCAGATATGGACAGCCCTACAATGAGCAGTTCTTC.

The rearrangement links TRBV7-6 to TRBJ1-2, with a weak D call TRBD1 (6 bases). V shed 0 bases and J shed 4 bases, with 12 bases lying between them. The CDR3 extends over 15 amino acids. Germline assignment: CDR1 SGHVS and CDR2 FNYEAQ. Here the CDR3 DNA reads TGTGCCAGCAGCTTAGCGGCAGGGGCGGCCTATGGCTACACCTTC. Residues: CASSLAAGAAYGYTF.

In nucleotides, the CDR3 is TGTGCCAGCAGCCTGGCCACAGGGCACGCTGGAAACACCATATATTTT. It codes for CASSLATGHAGNTIYF. This chain links TRBV3-1 (or the pseudogene TRBV3-2) with TRBJ1-3; possible D gene TRBD1, 6 bases. Trimming removed 4 bases from V and 2 bases from J, with 15 bases in between. The CDR3 covers 16 residues. In germline, CDR1 is LGHDT, CDR2 YNNKEL (reference sequence).

This clone was seen a handful of times. The chain recombines TRBV15 with TRBJ1-2; 9 bases align to TRBD1. V lost 4 bases to trimming and J lost 4 bases; unmatched junction nucleotides: 4. CDR3 length: 14 residues. From germline, CDR1 is LNHNV and CDR2 YYDKDF (reference sequence). In DNA form, the CDR3 reads TGTGCCACCAGCACGGCGGGACAGGGCTATGGCTACACCTTC. Its protein product is CATSTAGQGYGYTF.

The chain employs TRBV5-4 and TRBJ2-7; the D is unclear. The CDR3 extends over 13 amino acids. CDR1 and CDR2 (germline): SGHNT, YYREEE (reference sequence). The V and J ends lost 0 bases and 3 bases respectively, with 7 bases between them. This CDR3 is CASSLVQHYEQYV. In DNA form, the CDR3 reads TGTGCCAGCAGCTTGGTGCAACACTACGAGCAGTACGTC.

The chain links TRBV6-2 or TRBV6-3 to TRBJ2-7; 12 nucleotides line up with TRBD1. Germline-derived CDR1 and CDR2 are MNHEY and SVGEGT. CDR3 length: 14 residues. J was trimmed by 6 bases and V by 6 bases; bases with no gene match: 6. The CDR3 region has the DNA TGTGCCAGCAGCACACTGGGACAGGGGGCCGAGCAGTACGTC. Its protein is CASSTLGQGAEQYV.

V usage is TRBV2 and J usage is TRBJ2-5; tentative D call: TRBD2 (6 bases). V was trimmed by 10 bases and J by 4 bases, leaving 13 bases between them. The CDR3 consists of 12 residues. Germline lookup yields CDR1 SNHLY and CDR2 FYNNEI. CDR3 loop: CATPMGGETQYF. The CDR3 DNA is TGTGCCACCCCAATGGGGGGAGAGACCCAGTACTTC. The full variable domain, in which reference TRBV2 and TRBJ2-5 provide the parts outside the CDR3, is EPEVTQTPSHQVTQMGQEVILRCVPISNHLYFYWYRQILGQKVEFLVSFYNNEISEKSEIFDDQFSVERPDGSNFTLKIRSTKLEDSAMYFCATPMGGETQYFGPGTRLLVL.

The chain combines TRBV30 with TRBJ2-5; TRBD1 agrees at 10 bases. The germline V gene encodes CDR1 GTSNPN and CDR2 SVGIG (reference sequence). Germline trimming cut 7 bases from V and 2 bases from J; bases unmatched to any gene: 4. The CDR3 runs to 13 residues. The CDR3, as DNA: TGTGCCTCCGACAGGGGGCTTCAAGAGACCCAGTACTTC. Translated: CASDRGLQETQYF.

This clone was picked up one time. The chain recombines TRBV27 with TRBJ2-3; 7 bases are shared with TRBD1. CDR1 and CDR2 (germline): MNHEY, SMNVEV (reference sequence). V was pared by 6 bases and J by 2 bases, with 5 bases of the junction left unmatched. The CDR3 runs to 14 residues. The CDR3, as DNA: TGTGCCAGCAGATCGGGACAGTTCACAGATACGCAGTATTTT. It codes for CASRSGQFTDTQYF.

The rearrangement uses TRBV9 and TRBJ1-5; maybe TRBD1 (6 bases). This CDR3 contains 15 residues. The germline CDR1 and CDR2 sequences are SGDLS and YYNGEE. V shed 0 bases and J shed 3 bases, with 10 bases lying between them. The CDR3 spells CASSVEGESNQPQHF. The CDR3, as DNA: TGTGCCAGCAGCGTAGAGGGGGAATCCAATCAGCCCCAGCATTTT.

The chain combines TRBV10-1 with TRBJ2-2; TRBD1 might be the D (5 bases). V was pared by 2 bases and J by 8 bases, with 15 bases between. CDR1 and CDR2 (germline): WNHNN, SYGVQD (reference sequence). This CDR3 has 15 residues. The CDR3 region has the DNA TGCGCCAGCAGTGAGACTGGACACGGCAGTGGGGAGCTGTTTTTT. It translates to CASSETGHGSGELFF.

This rearrangement joins TRBV19 to TRBJ2-3; 10 nucleotides agree with TRBD2. This CDR3 is 17 amino acids long. J was trimmed by 7 bases and V by 6 bases; bases with no gene match: 16. Germline CDR1 reads LNHDA; CDR2 reads SQIVND (reference sequence). The DNA of the CDR3 is TGTGCCAGTAGCCCGTGGATCGCTAGCGGGAGTTCTTATACGCAGTATTTT. Its protein is CASSPWIASGSSYTQYF.

The rearrangement joins TRBV5-1 to TRBJ2-1; D is possibly TRBD1 (6 bases). The CDR3 is 15 residues long. In germline, CDR1 is SGHRS, CDR2 YFSETQ. The ends were cut back, 2 bases at V and 6 bases at J, with 15 bases in the middle. The CDR3 loop is CASSLDTGWGNEQFF. For the CDR3, the DNA is TGCGCCAGCAGCTTAGATACAGGGTGGGGCAATGAGCAGTTCTTC.

The rearrangement uses TRBV6-4 and TRBJ2-6; D is ambiguous. CDR1 is MRHNA and CDR2 is SNTAGT in the germline V gene. Between the trimmed V and J ends, which lost 2 bases and 0 bases, there was a span of 8 bases. The length of the CDR3 is 16 residues. CDR3: CASSDGGISGANVLTF. The CDR3 bases are TGTGCCAGCAGTGACGGCGGAATCTCTGGGGCCAACGTCCTGACTTTC.

The CDR3 nucleotides are TGTGCCAGCAGCTTCTCCGGGACAGGGGATGAAAAACTGTTTTTT. It specifies CASSFSGTGDEKLFF. J is TRBJ1-4 and V is TRBV11-2; TRBD1 matches at 10 bases. This CDR3 comprises 15 residues. V was pared by 3 bases and J by 6 bases, with 4 bases of the junction left unmatched. Germline loops: CDR1 SGHAT, CDR2 FQNNGV.